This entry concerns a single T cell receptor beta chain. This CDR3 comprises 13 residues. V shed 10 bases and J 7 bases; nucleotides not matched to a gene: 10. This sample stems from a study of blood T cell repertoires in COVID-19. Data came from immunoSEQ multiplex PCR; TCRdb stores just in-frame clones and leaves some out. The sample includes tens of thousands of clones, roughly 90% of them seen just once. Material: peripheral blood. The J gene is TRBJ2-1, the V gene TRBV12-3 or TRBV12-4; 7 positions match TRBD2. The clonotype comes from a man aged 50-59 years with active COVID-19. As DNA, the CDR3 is TGTGCCATTGGGGACCGCGGGGGAAATGAGCAGTTCTTC. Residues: CAIGDRGGNEQFF.